A single T cell receptor (beta chain) is shown here with its context. Donors were healthy Caucasian individuals from Russia aged about 6 to 90. The data stem from a study of blood T cells in healthy people across ages. Germline CDR1 SGHTA, CDR2 FQGNSA. The CDR3 loop spans 12 amino acids. The V and J ends lost 3 bases and 6 bases respectively, with 7 bases between them. A J-beta primer mix and a sample-barcoded 5' primer were used in a second PCR of about 6 to 12 cycles. Each CDR3 protein is one row after TCRdb ran MiXCR on the 5' RACE reads. The sample holds some 800,000 distinct CDR3 sequences, more than 40% seen once.

The source is a man aged 60-69 years in good health. J is TRBJ2-3 and V is TRBV7-2; D is unclear. Sequenced material: blood. The CDR3 region has the DNA TGTGCCAGCAGCTTTTACCGGGATACGCAGTATTTT. Encoded protein: CASSFYRDTQYF. Together with reference TRBV7-2 and TRBJ2-3, the CDR3 gives the full variable domain: GAGVSQSPSNKVTEKGKDVELRCDPISGHTALYWYRQSLGQGLEFLIYFQGNSAPDKSGLPSDRFSAERTGGSVSTLTIQRTQQEDSAVYLCASSFYRDTQYFGPGTRLTVL.